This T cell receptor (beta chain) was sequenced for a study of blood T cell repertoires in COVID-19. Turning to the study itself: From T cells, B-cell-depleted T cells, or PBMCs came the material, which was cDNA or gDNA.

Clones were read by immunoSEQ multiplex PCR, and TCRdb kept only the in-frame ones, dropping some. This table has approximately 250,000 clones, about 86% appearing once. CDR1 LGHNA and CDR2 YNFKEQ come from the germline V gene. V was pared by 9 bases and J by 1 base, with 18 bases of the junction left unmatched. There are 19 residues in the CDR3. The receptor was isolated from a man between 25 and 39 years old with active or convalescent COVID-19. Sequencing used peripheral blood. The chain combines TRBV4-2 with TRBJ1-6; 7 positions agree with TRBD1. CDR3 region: CARINWQGESWSYNSPLHF. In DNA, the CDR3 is TGTGCCAGGATCAATTGGCAGGGGGAGAGTTGGTCCTATAATTCACCCCTCCACTTT.